This entry concerns a single T cell receptor beta chain. There is no known antigen for this receptor. The input lacks base qualities; no much larger clone sits a single base away. The sample originates from a study of PD-L1 blockade in urothelial cancer (dated by TCRdb to about 2017). In the study overall: Every patient began therapy around 2014 and was given atezolizumab 1,200 mg intravenously every 3 weeks. About 90% of the roughly 29 patients were males with bladder-origin urothelial cancer, and about 65% of the roughly 30 reported a prior smoking history. Patients had an ECOG performance status of 0 or 1 and had received between 0 and 3 prior chemotherapy regimens. Blood samples were analyzed at two time points: 3 weeks after treatment start (second dose) and 6 weeks after treatment start. Blood samples gave median yields of approximately 130,000 T cells and 80,000 to 90,000 unique TCRs, along with a median clonality of approximately 0.084. Somatic, immune and clinical correlates of response to PD-L1 blockade with atezolizumab in urothelial cancer were the focus of an exploratory multi-omic analysis. Pretreatment tumor samples and matched peripheral blood, collected serially before and after atezolizumab treatment, underwent TCR sequencing. Durable clinical benefit meant progression-free survival longer than 6 months, and TCR features were also tested against progression-free and overall survival. In the same patients, pretreatment tumors underwent whole exome sequencing and RNA sequencing in addition to TCR sequencing. Durable clinical benefit was achieved by nine patients and was not achieved by 20 patients. Pretreatment blood TCR-seq was available for 27 to 30 patients, at least one posttreatment blood collection was obtained for about 24 patients, and tumor TCR-seq was available for about 24 patients.

Synthetic TCR analog templates were spiked into each PCR so that absolute template abundance could be estimated from read counts. Using the immunoSEQ assay, TCRbeta CDR3 regions were amplified from genomic DNA with bias-controlled V and J gene primers. Rearranged TCRbeta segments were sequenced at approximately 20X coverage. In the authors' own workflow: Sequencing errors were corrected by clustering and CDR3s were annotated against IMGT to assign V, D and J genes. Downstream analyses used only productive TCRbeta rearrangements, leaving out any out-of-frame or stop-codon sequences. Clonality was calculated as one minus the Shannon entropy normalized by the log of the number of unique productive sequences. Fisher's exact test with Benjamini-Hochberg correction, using a cutoff of adjusted p below 0.01, was how clones that differed between time points or between blood and tumor were identified. The immuneACCESS repertoire file appears here via TCRdb, limited to in-frame rearrangements. These files lack a portion of the clones; in checked studies, under half of the deficit traces to unresolved V genes, and the cause of the others is not known. V and J calls and clone size are given by that table; D and trimming were obtained from the DNA. The sample contains roughly 56,000 clones, roughly 80% of them found a single time. The ten largest clones represent 4% to 5.5% of the sample.

Broad study findings and their caveats: Because the sample size was small (n of about 29) and many of the analyses were exploratory, the results are meant to be hypothesis-generating. Improved progression-free and overall survival was associated with having pretreatment peripheral blood TCR clonality below the median. Patients with durable benefit showed greater expansion of tumor-associated TCR clones in peripheral blood 3 weeks after starting treatment (n = 22, p = 0.022).

A cohort of 30 or so patients with locally advanced or metastatic urothelial carcinoma, treated at Memorial Sloan Kettering on a trial protocol, was included. Peripheral blood mononuclear cells were collected from each patient pretreatment and during treatment, giving between 1 and 8 total time points per patient. The Qiagen DNeasy Blood extraction kit was used to purify genomic DNA from total PBMCs and tumor samples. PBMCs were collected pretreatment and during treatment, and were isolated and stored as previously described. The germline V gene (reference sequence) sets CDR1 to SGHKS and CDR2 to YYEKEE. V loses 4 bases, J loses 3 bases, and the germline ends lie 26 bases apart. The CDR3 sequence holds 19 residues, the cysteine and phenylalanine included. The entry retains the CDR3 DNA only, 57 bases that are in frame from base 1.

The sample was PBMCs, taken around atezolizumab (anti-PD-L1) treatment. This TCR derives from a man between 65 and 79 years old with urothelial cancer. This chain is built from TRBV5-5 and TRBJ2-1; no D gene is confidently identified. The encoded CDR3 is CASSQDLVGNVGYYNEQFF. In nucleotide form, the sequence is TGTGCCAGCAGCCAAGACTTGGTAGGAAACGTTGGGTACTACAATGAGCAGTTCTTC. With the portions outside the CDR3 filled from the reference TRBV5-5 and TRBJ2-1 genes, the complete variable region becomes DAGVTQSPTHLIKTRGQQVTLRCSPISGHKSVSWYQQVLGQGPQFIFQYYEKEERGRGNFPDRFSARQFPNYSSELNVNALLLGDSALYLCASSQDLVGNVGYYNEQFFGPGTRLTVL.